This TCR beta chain is from a study of T cell responses to AZD1222 COVID-19 vaccine. The V end was cut by 0 bases, the J end by 7 bases, with 19 bases between. Germline assignment: CDR1 MNHEY and CDR2 SVGAGI. The CDR3 sequence is 16 residues long. Sequencing used immunoSEQ multiplex PCR; TCRdb keeps in-frame clones, though not all of them. The sample consists of around 150,000 clones, around 90% of them appearing once. The V and J genes are TRBV6-5 and TRBJ2-7; D possibly uses TRBD1 or TRBD2 (6 bases each). The receptor's source is an adult who received the AZD1222 COVID-19 vaccine. The sequences come from peripheral blood, collected 28 days after the second AZD1222 dose. The chain's CDR3 is CASSYSSQSGAWEQYF. CDR3 DNA sequence: TGTGCCAGCAGTTACTCGAGCCAATCGGGGGCTTGGGAGCAGTACTTC.